This TCR beta chain originates from a study of cytomegalovirus exposure and HLA in healthy donors. As concerns this clone: Antigen: not known.

Whole-study results and caveats: Prediction of most subjects' HLA-A and HLA-B alleles by TCR beta sequences was reportedly accurate.

With 1 base removed from V and 0 bases from J, the gap between germline ends came to 10 bases. Germline values: CDR1 SGHNT, CDR2 YENEEA. This CDR3 has 16 amino acids. The primer mix had 60 Vbeta and 13 Jbeta primers. The protocol was immunoSEQ multiplex PCR, while the TCRdb copy is restricted to in-frame clones and leaves out a portion. The table lists 90,000 to 110,000 clones, approximately 82% of them singletons. The rearrangement links TRBV11-3 to TRBJ2-1; D might be TRBD1 (5 bases). The receptor was isolated from a man in his forties or fifties in good health and CMV-seropositive. Input material: PBMCs. The DNA for the CDR3 is TGTGCCAGCAGCTTAGGGGGCGCTAGCTCCTACAATGAGCAGTTCTTC. This gives the protein CASSLGGASSYNEQFF.